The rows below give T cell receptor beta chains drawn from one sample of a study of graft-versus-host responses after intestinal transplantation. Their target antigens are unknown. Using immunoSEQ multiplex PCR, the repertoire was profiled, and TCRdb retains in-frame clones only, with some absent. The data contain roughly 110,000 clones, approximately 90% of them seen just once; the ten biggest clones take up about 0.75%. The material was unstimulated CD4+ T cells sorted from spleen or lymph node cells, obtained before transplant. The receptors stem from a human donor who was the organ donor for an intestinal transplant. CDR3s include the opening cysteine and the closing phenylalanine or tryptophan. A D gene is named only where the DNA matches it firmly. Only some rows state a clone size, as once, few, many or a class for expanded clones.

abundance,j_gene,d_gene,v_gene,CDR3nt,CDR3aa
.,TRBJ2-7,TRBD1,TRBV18,TGTGCCAGCTCATCCGGGACAGGGGGCGAGAACGAGCAGTACTTC,CASSSGTGGENEQYF
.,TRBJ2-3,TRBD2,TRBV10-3,TGTGCCACCGGGACTAGCGGGACAGATACGCAGTATTTT,CATGTSGTDTQYF
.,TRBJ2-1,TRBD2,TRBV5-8,TGTGCCAGCAGCTCGGCTGACGTAGCGGGAGGGCCCTACAATGAGCAGTTCTTC,CASSSADVAGGPYNEQFF
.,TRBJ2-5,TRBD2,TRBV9,TGTGCCAGCAGCTTAAGCGGGGGGGCCCAGGAGACCCAGTACTTC,CASSLSGGAQETQYF
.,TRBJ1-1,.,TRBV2,TGTGCCAGCAAGAGGGGGGGGAACACTGAAGCTTTCTTT,CASKRGGNTEAFF
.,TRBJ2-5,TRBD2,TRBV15,TGTGCCACCAGCACGAGACAGGGTTCCGGGACTAGCGGGGGGACCCAGTACTTC,CATSTRQGSGTSGGTQYF
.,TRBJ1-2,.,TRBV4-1,TGCGCCAGCAGCCAAGTTATGGGGGAGTACGGCTACACCTTC,CASSQVMGEYGYTF
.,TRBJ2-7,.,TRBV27,TGTGCCAGCGTCTCCCAGGGTCACGAGCAGTACTTC,CASVSQGHEQYF
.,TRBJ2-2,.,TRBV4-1,TGCGCCAGCAGCCAAGCGATGGAGGGGGGCACCGGGGAGCTGTTTTTT,CASSQAMEGGTGELFF
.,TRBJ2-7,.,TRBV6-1,TGTGCCAGCAGTGTCGGCTACGAGCAGTACTTC,CASSVGYEQYF
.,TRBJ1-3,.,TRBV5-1,TGCGCCAGCAAGAAACAGGGCTCTGGAAACACCATATATTTT,CASKKQGSGNTIYF
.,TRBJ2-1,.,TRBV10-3,TGTGCCATCAGTATCGGACAGCCGGCGGGTGAGCAGTTCTTC,CAISIGQPAGEQFF
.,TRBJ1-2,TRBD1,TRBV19,TGTGCCAGTAGTATCCAGGGGGCCCGGTATGGCTACACCTTC,CASSIQGARYGYTF
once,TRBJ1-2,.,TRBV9,TGTGCCAGCAGCAAAGCCGGGTTTCTCTATGGCTACACCTTC,CASSKAGFLYGYTF
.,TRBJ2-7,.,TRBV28,TGTGCCAGCAGTCCCCAAAGCCCAGTTAAAGCCAGCTCCGAGCAGTACTTC,CASSPQSPVKASSEQYF
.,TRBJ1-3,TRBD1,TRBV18,TGTGCCAGCTCACCACGGGGACAGTCTGGAAACACCATATATTTT,CASSPRGQSGNTIYF
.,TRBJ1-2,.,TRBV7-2,TGTGCCAGCAGCTGGGTCAGTGACGGCTACACCTTC,CASSWVSDGYTF
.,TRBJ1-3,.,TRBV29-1,TGCAGCGTGCCCGGAGGGGCCTCTGGAAACACCATATATTTT,CSVPGGASGNTIYF
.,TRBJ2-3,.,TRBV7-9,TGTGCCAGCAGCTTAGTAGGGACAGATACGCAGTATTTT,CASSLVGTDTQYF
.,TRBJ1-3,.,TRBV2,TGTGCCAGCAGTGGCAACGGGGTTCCTGGAAACACCATATATTTT,CASSGNGVPGNTIYF
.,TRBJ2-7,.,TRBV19,TGTGCCAGTAGTATAGAGGACAGATCCTACGAGCAGTACTTC,CASSIEDRSYEQYF
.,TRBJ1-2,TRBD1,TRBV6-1,TGTGCCAGCAAAACGGGACAGGCCGCGGGCTACACCTTC,CASKTGQAAGYTF
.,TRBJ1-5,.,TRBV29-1,TGCAGCGTTCTCGAATATCCAGAGAAAAATCAGCCCCAGCATTTT,CSVLEYPEKNQPQHF
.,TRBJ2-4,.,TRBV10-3,TGTGCCATCAGTGAGGGGAACATCATAGCCAAAAACATTCAGTACTTC,CAISEGNIIAKNIQYF
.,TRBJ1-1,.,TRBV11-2,TGTGCCAGCAGCTTAGCCACAGGCCGGAACGAAGCTTTCTTT,CASSLATGRNEAFF
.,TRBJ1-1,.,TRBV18,TGTGCCAGCTCAATGACAGGCACTGAAGCTTTCTTT,CASSMTGTEAFF
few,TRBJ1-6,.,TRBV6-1,TGTGCCAGCACCGGGGCATATAATTCACCCCTCCACTTT,CASTGAYNSPLHF